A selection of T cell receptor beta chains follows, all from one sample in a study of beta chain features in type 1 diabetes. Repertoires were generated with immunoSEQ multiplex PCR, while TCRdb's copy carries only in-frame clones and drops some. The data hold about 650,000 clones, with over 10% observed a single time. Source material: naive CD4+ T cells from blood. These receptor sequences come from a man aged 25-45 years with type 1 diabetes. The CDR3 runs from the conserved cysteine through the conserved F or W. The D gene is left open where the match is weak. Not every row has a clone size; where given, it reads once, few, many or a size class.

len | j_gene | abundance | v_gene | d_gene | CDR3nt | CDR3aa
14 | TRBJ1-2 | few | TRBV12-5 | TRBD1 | TGTGCTACTGGTCGGGACAGGGATCCCTATGGCTACACCTTC | CATGRDRDPYGYTF
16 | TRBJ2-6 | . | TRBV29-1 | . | TGCAGCGTTGAAGCAGGCGAGTCATCTGGGGCCAACGTCCTGACTTTC | CSVEAGESSGANVLTF
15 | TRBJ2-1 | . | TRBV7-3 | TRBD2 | TGTGCCAGCAGCTTAGCGGGGGGTTGGTACAATGAGCAGTTCTTC | CASSLAGGWYNEQFF
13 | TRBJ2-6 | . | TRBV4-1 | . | TGCGCCAGCAGCCAAGATCGGGCAGGAACTCTGGGTTTC | CASSQDRAGTLGF
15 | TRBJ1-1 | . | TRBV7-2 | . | TGTGCCAGCAGCTTAGATGAGGCCTGGAACACTGAAGCTTTCTTT | CASSLDEAWNTEAFF
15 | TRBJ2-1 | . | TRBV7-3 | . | TGTGCCAGCAGCAGGACCCCAGGCGTCTACAATGAGCAGTTCTTC | CASSRTPGVYNEQFF
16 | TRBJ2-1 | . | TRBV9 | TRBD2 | TGTGCCAGCACCAGGACTAGCGGGGGGGCTGACAATGAGCAGTTCTTC | CASTRTSGGADNEQFF
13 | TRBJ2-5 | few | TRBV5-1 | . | TGCGCCAGCACAGGAGGGGGACAAGAGACCCAGTACTTC | CASTGGGQETQYF
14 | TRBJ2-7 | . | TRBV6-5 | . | TGTGCCAGCAGCCTCCGATGGCCTACCTACGAGCAGTACTTC | CASSLRWPTYEQYF
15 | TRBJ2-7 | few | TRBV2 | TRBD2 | TGTGCCAGCACCCGGCCTAGCGGGGGGACCTACGAGCAGTACTTC | CASTRPSGGTYEQYF
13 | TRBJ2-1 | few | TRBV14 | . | TGTGCCAGCAGCCAACTAGACTCATTTTTGGAGTTCTTC | CASSQLDSFLEFF
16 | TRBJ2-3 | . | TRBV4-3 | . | TGCGCCAGCAGCCAAGATCGGGGGACTCCGCGAGATACGCAGTATTTT | CASSQDRGTPRDTQYF
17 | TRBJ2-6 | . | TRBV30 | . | TGTGCCTCGGCAAGACAGCGCGGAATCTCTGGGGCCAACGTCCTGACTTTC | CASARQRGISGANVLTF
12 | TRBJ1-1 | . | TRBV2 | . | TGTGCCAGCAGATTGACAGACACTGAAGCTTTCTTT | CASRLTDTEAFF
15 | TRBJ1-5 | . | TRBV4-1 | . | TGCGCCAGCAGCCAAGATGGGCAGTACAATCAGCCCCAGCATTTT | CASSQDGQYNQPQHF
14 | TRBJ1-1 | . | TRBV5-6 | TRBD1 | TGTGCCAGCAGTCTCGACAGGGGAGGAACTGAAGCTTTCTTT | CASSLDRGGTEAFF
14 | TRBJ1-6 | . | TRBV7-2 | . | TGTGCCAGCAGCGGGGAAGTCTATAATTCACCCCTCCACTTT | CASSGEVYNSPLHF
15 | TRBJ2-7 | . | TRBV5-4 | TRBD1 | TGTGCCAGCAGCTTGGCCACAGGGGAGACCTACGAGCAGTACTTC | CASSLATGETYEQYF
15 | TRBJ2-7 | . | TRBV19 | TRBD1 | TGTGCCAGTAGTACCGGACAGGGCAGCTCCTACGAGCAGTACTTC | CASSTGQGSSYEQYF
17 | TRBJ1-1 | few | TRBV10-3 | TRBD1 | TGTGCCATCAGTACTAAACAGGGGCCGATAGAGAACACTGAAGCTTTCTTT | CAISTKQGPIENTEAFF
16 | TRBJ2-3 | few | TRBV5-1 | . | TGCGCCAGCAGCTTGAGGATGTCCCCTAGCACAGATACGCAGTATTTT | CASSLRMSPSTDTQYF
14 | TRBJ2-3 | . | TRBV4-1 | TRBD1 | TGCGCCAGCGGAACCACAGGGGCAGCCGATACGCAGTATTTT | CASGTTGAADTQYF
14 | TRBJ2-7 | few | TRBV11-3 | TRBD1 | TGTGCCAGCAGCTTAGTGGGACAGGGAAGCGAGCAGTACTTC | CASSLVGQGSEQYF
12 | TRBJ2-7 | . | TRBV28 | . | TGTGCCAGCAGTTTACGGGAATTGAGGCAGTACTTC | CASSLRELRQYF
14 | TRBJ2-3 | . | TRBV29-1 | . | TGCAGCTCTCAGAGCGGCACGGTCACAGATACGCAGTATTTT | CSSQSGTVTDTQYF
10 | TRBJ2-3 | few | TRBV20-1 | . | TGCAGCCCCTCTATGGATACGCAGTATTTT | CSPSMDTQYF
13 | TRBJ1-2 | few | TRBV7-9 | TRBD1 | TGTGCCAGCAGCTTACGGGACAGCGTGGGCTACACCTTC | CASSLRDSVGYTF
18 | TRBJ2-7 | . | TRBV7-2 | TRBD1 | TGTGCCAGCAGCTTCCAAACCTCCGGGACAGGGATATCCTACGAGCAGTACTTC | CASSFQTSGTGISYEQYF
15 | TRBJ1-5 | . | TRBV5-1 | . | TGCGCCAGCAGCTTGGAGGGGATTAGCAATCAGCCCCAGCATTTT | CASSLEGISNQPQHF
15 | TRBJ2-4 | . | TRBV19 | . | TGTGCCAGTAGTGGGGGGCGAATAGCCAAAAACATTCAGTACTTC | CASSGGRIAKNIQYF
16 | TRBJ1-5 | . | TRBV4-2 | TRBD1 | TGTGCCAGCAGCCAAGGGCCCCGGGACAGCCATCAGCCCCAGCATTTT | CASSQGPRDSHQPQHF
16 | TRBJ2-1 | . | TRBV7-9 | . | TGTGCCAGCAGCTTAGCGTTTAGTCTCTCCTACAATGAGCAGTTCTTC | CASSLAFSLSYNEQFF
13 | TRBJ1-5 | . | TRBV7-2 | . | TGTGCCAGCAGCCCTCAGGGTCCTCAGCCCCAGCATTTT | CASSPQGPQPQHF
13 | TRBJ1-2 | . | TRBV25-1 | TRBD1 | TGTGCCAGCAGTGGGGGACAGGGAAGAGGCTACACCTTC | CASSGGQGRGYTF
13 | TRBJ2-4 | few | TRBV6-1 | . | TGTGCCAGCAGTGACTCCCACCGGGACATTCAGTACTTC | CASSDSHRDIQYF
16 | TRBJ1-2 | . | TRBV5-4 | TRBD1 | TGTGCCAGCAGCCTCTCCCTGGGACAGGGGGCGGGTGGCTACACCTTC | CASSLSLGQGAGGYTF
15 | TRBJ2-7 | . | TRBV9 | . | TGTGCCAGCAGCGTAGCGGACAGTAATTCCTACGAGCAGTACTTC | CASSVADSNSYEQYF
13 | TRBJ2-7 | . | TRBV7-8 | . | TGTGCCAGCAGCTCTCGGGGGCTCTACGAGCAGTACTTC | CASSSRGLYEQYF
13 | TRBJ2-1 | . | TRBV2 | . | TGTGCCAGCAGTGAAATGGGCCCTCATGAGCAGTTCTTC | CASSEMGPHEQFF
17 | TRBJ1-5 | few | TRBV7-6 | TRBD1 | TGTGCCAGCAGCTTAGCGTTTGAGGGGGCGAGCAATCAGCCCCAGCATTTT | CASSLAFEGASNQPQHF
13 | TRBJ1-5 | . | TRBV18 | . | TGTGCCAGCTCACCAAATAGCGATCAGCCCCAGCATTTT | CASSPNSDQPQHF
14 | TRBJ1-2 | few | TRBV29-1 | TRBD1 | TGCAGCGTAGGCCTACAGGGGGCATACTATGGCTACACCTTC | CSVGLQGAYYGYTF
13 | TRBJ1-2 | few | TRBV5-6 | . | TGTGCCAGCAGCCGCGACAGGAACTATGGCTACACCTTC | CASSRDRNYGYTF
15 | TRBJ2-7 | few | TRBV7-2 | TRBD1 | TGTGCCAGCAGCTGGACAGGGGGCCTGTCGGAGGAGCAGTACTTC | CASSWTGGLSEEQYF
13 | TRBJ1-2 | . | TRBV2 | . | TGTGCCAGCAGTGGGGGGTTCAGCTATGGCTACACCTTC | CASSGGFSYGYTF
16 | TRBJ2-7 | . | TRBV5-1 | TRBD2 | TGCGCCAGCAGTCAAGGGGATGGGACTAGCGGGGCCGAGCAGTACTTC | CASSQGDGTSGAEQYF
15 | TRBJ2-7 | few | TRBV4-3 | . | TGCGCCAGCACCGCCAGCCTAGGGGCGCGGGGCGAGCAGTACTTC | CASTASLGARGEQYF
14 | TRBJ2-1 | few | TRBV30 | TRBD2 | TGTGCCTGGAGTGTGGCTAGCGGGGCGAATGAGCAGTTCTTC | CAWSVASGANEQFF
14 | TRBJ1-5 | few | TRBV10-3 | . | TGTGCCATCAGTGCGGGCATCAGCAATCAGCCCCAGCATTTT | CAISAGISNQPQHF
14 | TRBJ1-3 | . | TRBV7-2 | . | TGTGCCAGCAGCGCACCTCCGGGTGGAAACACCATATATTTT | CASSAPPGGNTIYF
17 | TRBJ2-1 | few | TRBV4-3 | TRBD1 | TGCGCCAGCAGCCAATTTGAAGACAGGGCGCCCTACAATGAGCAGTTCTTC | CASSQFEDRAPYNEQFF
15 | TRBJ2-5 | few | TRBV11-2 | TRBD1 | TGTGCCAGCAGCTTCCAGACAGGGGGCCTCGAGACCCAGTACTTC | CASSFQTGGLETQYF
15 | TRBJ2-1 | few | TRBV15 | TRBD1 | TGTGCCACCAGCAGAGATGGGACAGGGTTGAATGAGCAGTTCTTC | CATSRDGTGLNEQFF
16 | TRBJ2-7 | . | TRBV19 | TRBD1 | TGTGCCAGTAGTATAGGCGCCGGACAGGGTAACTACGAGCAGTACTTC | CASSIGAGQGNYEQYF
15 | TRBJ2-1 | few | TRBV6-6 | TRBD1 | TGTGCCAGCAGGACGACAGGGGCCCGGGACAATGAGCAGTTCTTC | CASRTTGARDNEQFF
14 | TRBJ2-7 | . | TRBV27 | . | TGTGCCAGCACCAAGAACAGGGAGTCCCACGAGCAGTACTTC | CASTKNRESHEQYF
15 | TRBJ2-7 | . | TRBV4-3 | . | TGCGCCAGCAGCCACCGCCTATCCCAGGGGTACGAGCAGTACTTC | CASSHRLSQGYEQYF
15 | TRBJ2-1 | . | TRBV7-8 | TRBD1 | TGTGCCAGCAGCCTTACAGGGGTCTCCTACAATGAGCAGTTCTTC | CASSLTGVSYNEQFF
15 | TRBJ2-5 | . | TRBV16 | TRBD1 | TGTGCCAGCAGCCAATCCGTGGACAGGGCAGAGACCCAGTACTTC | CASSQSVDRAETQYF
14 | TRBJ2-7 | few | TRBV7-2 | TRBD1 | TGTGCCAGCAGCCCTCGGGACAGGGCCTACGAGCAGTACTTC | CASSPRDRAYEQYF